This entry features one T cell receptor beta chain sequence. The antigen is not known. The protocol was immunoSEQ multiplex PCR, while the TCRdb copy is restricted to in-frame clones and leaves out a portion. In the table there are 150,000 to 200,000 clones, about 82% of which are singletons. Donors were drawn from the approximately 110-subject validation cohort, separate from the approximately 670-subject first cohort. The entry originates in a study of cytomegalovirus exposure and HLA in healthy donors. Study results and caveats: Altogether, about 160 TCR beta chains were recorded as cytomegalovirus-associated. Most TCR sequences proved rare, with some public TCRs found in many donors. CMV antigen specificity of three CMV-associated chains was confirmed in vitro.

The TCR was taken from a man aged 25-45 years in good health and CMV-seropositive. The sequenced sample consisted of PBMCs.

CDR3 residues: CASRLSGKWQFF. The DNA for the CDR3 is TGTGCCAGCAGGCTGTCGGGGAAGTGGCAGTTCTTC. This rearrangement joins TRBV6-4 to TRBJ2-1; the D gene is possibly TRBD2 (5 bases). The CDR3 spans 12 residues. CDR1 MRHNA and CDR2 SNTAGT come from the germline V gene. V shed 6 bases and J shed 12 bases, with 15 bases lying between them.